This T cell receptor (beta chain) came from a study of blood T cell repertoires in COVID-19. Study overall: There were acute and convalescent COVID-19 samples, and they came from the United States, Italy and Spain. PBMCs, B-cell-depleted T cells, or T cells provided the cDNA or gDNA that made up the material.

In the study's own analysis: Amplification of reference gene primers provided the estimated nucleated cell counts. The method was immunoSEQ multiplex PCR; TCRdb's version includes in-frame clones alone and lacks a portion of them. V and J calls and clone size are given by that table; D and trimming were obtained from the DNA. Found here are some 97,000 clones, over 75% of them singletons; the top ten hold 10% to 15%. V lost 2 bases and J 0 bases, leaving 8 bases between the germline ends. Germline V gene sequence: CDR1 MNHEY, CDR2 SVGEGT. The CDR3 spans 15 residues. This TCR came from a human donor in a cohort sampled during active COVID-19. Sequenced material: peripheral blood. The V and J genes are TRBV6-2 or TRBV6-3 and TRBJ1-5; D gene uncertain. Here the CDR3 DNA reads TGTGCCAGCAGTTACCTGGGCAGTAGCAATCAGCCCCAGCATTTT. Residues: CASSYLGSSNQPQHF.